The TCR beta chain under discussion was sequenced for a study of CD8 T cells in ankylosing spondylitis. This clonotype was observed at least ten times. Its antigen is unidentified. The study's findings and limits: The study identified a TCR beta motif of under 10 highly homologous variants that appeared characteristic of ankylosing spondylitis blood.

In making TCR beta libraries, quantitative 5'-RACE with molecular barcodes was used. TCRdb reanalysed the 5' RACE reads using MiXCR and keeps one entry per CDR3 protein. The table lists 240,000 or so distinct CDR3 sequences, roughly 8.6% of them singletons. The CDR3 loop spans 16 amino acids. V lost 2 bases to trimming and J lost 2 bases, with 14 bases between them. Germline assignment: CDR1 SGHTA and CDR2 FQGTGA. The sample was blood, either unsorted or a sorted T cell fraction (not recorded which). The receptor's source is a male donor with ankylosing spondylitis or in good health (not recorded which). V usage is TRBV7-3 and J usage is TRBJ2-3, with D hard to call. The CDR3, as DNA: TGTGCCAGCAGCTTAGGCCCCAGTCATATCACAGATACGCAGTATTTT. Amino acids: CASSLGPSHITDTQYF.